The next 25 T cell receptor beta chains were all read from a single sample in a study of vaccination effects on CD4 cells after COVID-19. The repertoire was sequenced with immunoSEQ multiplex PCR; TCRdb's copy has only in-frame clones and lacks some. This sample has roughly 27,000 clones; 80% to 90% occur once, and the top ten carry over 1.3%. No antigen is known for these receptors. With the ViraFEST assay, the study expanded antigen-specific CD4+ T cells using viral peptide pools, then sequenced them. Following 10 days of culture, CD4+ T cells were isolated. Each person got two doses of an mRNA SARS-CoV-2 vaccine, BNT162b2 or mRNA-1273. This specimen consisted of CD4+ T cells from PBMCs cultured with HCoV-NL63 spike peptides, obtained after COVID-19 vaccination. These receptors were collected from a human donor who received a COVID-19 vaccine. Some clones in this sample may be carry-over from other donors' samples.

The CDR3 DNA follows: TGTGCCAGCAGCGTAATTTCGAACACCGGGGAGCTGTTTTTT. Its protein product is CASSVISNTGELFF. The V gene is TRBV9, the J gene TRBJ2-2; D remains unclear. Between the trimmed V and J ends, which lost 1 base and 0 bases, there was a span of 4 bases. The CDR3 loop spans 14 amino acids. Germline V lookup: CDR1 SGDLS, CDR2 YYNGEE. Full variable domain (outside the CDR3, taken from reference TRBV9 and TRBJ2-2): DSGVTQTPKHLITATGQRVTLRCSPRSGDLSVYWYQQSLDQGLQFLIQYYNGEERAKGNILERFSAQQFPDLHSELNLSSLELGDSALYFCASSVISNTGELFFGEGSRLTVL.

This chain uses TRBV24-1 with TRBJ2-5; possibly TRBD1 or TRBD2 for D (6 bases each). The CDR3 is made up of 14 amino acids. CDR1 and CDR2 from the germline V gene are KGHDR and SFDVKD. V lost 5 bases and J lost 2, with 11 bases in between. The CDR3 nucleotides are TGTGCCACCAGTGGCACAGGGAGGCAAGAGACCCAGTACTTC. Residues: CATSGTGRQETQYF.

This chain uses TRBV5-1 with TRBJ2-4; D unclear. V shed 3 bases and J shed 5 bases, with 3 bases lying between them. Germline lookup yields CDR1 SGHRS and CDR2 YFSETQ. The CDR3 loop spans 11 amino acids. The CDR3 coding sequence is TGCGCCAGCAGCTCCGAAAACATTCAGTACTTC. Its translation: CASSSENIQYF.

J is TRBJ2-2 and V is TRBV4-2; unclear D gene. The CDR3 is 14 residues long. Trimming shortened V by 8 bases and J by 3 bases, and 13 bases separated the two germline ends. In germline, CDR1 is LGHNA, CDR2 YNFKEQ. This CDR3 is CASRVTTDTGELFF. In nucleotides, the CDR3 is TGTGCCAGCCGAGTTACCACAGACACCGGGGAGCTGTTTTTT.

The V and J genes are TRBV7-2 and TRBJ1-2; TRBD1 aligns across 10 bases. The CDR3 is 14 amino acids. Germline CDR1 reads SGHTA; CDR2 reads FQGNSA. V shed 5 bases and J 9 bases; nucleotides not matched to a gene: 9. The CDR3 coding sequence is TGTGCCAGCAGCCCGAGGACAGGGGGAATTAGCTACACCTTC. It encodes CASSPRTGGISYTF. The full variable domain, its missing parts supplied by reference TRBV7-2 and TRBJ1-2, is GAGVSQSPSNKVTEKGKDVELRCDPISGHTALYWYRQSLGQGLEFLIYFQGNSAPDKSGLPSDRFSAERTGGSVSTLTIQRTQQEDSAVYLCASSPRTGGISYTFGSGTRLTVV.

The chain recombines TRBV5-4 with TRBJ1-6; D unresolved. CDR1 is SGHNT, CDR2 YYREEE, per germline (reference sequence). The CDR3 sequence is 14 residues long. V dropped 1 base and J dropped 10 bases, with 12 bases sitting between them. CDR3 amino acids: CASSLLGVESPLHF. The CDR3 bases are TGTGCCAGCAGCTTGTTGGGTGTGGAATCACCCCTCCACTTT. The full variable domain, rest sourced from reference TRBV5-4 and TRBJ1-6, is ETGVTQSPTHLIKTRGQQVTLRCSSQSGHNTVSWYQQALGQGPQFIFQYYREEENGRGNFPPRFSGLQFPNYSSELNVNALELDDSALYLCASSLLGVESPLHFGNGTRLTVT.

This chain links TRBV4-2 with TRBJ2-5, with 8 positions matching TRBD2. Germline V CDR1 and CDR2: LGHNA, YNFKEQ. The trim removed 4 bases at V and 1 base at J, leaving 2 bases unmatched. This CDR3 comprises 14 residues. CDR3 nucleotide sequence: TGTGCCAGCAGCCCCGGGGGGGCCCAAGAGACCCAGTACTTC. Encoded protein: CASSPGGAQETQYF.

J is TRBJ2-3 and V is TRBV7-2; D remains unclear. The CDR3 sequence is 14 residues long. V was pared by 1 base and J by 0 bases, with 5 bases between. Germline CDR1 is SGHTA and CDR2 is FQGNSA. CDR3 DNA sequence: TGTGCCAGCAGCTTAGACTGGAGCACAGATACGCAGTATTTT. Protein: CASSLDWSTDTQYF.

In nucleotides, the CDR3 is TGTGCCAGCAATAGAAAAAACATTCAGTACTTC. Its translation: CASNRKNIQYF. The chain joins TRBV2 to TRBJ2-4; D not certain. Trimming removed 7 bases from V and 4 bases from J, with 5 bases in between. CDR1 SNHLY and CDR2 FYNNEI come from the germline V gene. CDR3 length equals 11 residues. Together with reference TRBV2 and TRBJ2-4, the CDR3 gives the full variable domain: EPEVTQTPSHQVTQMGQEVILRCVPISNHLYFYWYRQILGQKVEFLVSFYNNEISEKSEIFDDQFSVERPDGSNFTLKIRSTKLEDSAMYFCASNRKNIQYFGAGTRLSVL.

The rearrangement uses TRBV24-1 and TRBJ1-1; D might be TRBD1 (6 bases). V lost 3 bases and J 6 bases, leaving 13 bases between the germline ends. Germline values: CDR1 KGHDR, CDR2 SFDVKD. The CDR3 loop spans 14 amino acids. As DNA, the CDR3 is TGTGCCACCAGTGATCGGGGGGGCAGCTCTGAAGCTTTCTTT. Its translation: CATSDRGGSSEAFF.

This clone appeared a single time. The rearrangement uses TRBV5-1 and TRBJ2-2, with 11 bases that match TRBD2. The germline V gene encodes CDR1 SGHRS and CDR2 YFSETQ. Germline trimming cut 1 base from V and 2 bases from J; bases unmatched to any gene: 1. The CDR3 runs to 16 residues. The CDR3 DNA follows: TGCGCCAGCAGCTTGACTAGCGGGGGAAACACCGGGGAGCTGTTTTTT. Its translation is CASSLTSGGNTGELFF. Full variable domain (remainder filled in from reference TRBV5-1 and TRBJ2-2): KAGVTQTPRYLIKTRGQQVTLSCSPISGHRSVSWYQQTPGQGLQFLFEYFSETQRNKGNFPGRFSGRQFSNSRSEMNVSTLELGDSALYLCASSLTSGGNTGELFFGEGSRLTVL.

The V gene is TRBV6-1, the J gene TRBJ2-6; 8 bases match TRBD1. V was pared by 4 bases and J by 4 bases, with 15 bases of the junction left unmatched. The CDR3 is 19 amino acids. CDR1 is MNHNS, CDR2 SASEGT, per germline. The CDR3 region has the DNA TGTGCCAGCAGTGTCAACTATCCGGGACAGGTCTCGGGGGCCAACGTCCTGACTTTC. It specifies CASSVNYPGQVSGANVLTF.

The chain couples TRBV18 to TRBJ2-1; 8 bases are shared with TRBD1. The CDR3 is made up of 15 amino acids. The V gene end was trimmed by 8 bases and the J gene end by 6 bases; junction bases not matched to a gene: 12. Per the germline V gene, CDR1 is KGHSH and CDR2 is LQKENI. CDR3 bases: TGTGCCAGCGCCAGGTTAGGGACAGGTATCAATGAGCAGTTCTTC. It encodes CASARLGTGINEQFF.

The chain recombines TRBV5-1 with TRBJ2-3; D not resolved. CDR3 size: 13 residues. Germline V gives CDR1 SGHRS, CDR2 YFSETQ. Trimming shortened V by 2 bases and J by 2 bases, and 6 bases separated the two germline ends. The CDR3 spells CASSFYATDTQYF. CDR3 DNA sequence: TGCGCCAGCAGCTTTTATGCCACAGATACGCAGTATTTT. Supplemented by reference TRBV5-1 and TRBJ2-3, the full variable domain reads KAGVTQTPRYLIKTRGQQVTLSCSPISGHRSVSWYQQTPGQGLQFLFEYFSETQRNKGNFPGRFSGRQFSNSRSEMNVSTLELGDSALYLCASSFYATDTQYFGPGTRLTVL.

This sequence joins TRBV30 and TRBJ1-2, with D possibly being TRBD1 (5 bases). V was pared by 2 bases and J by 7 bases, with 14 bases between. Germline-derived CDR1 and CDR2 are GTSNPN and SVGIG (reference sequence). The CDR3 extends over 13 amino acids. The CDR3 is CAWSFETGGGYTF. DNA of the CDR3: TGTGCCTGGAGTTTCGAGACGGGGGGTGGCTACACCTTC.

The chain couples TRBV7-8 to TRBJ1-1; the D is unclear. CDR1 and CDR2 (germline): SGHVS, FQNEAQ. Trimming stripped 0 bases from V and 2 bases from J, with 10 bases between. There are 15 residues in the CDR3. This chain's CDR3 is CASSLARLANTEAFF. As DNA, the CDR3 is TGTGCCAGCAGCTTAGCTAGACTCGCCAACACTGAAGCTTTCTTT.

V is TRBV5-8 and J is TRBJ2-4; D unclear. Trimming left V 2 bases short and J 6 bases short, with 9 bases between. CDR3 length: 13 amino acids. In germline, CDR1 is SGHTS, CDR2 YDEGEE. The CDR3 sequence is CASSLSGSNIQYF. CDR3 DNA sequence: TGTGCCAGCAGCTTAAGTGGATCAAACATTCAGTACTTC.

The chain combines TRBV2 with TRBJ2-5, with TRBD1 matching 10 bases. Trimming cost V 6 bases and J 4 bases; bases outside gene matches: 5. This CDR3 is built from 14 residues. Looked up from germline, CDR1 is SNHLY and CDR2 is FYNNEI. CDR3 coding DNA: TGTGCCAGCAGAAGACAGGGGGCCCCAGAGACCCAGTACTTC. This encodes CASRRQGAPETQYF.

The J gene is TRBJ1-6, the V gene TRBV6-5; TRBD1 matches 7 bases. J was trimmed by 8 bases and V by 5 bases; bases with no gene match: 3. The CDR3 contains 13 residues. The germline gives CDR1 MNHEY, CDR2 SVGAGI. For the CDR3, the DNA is TGTGCCAGCAGTCAAACAGGGGATTCACCCCTCCACTTT. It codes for CASSQTGDSPLHF.

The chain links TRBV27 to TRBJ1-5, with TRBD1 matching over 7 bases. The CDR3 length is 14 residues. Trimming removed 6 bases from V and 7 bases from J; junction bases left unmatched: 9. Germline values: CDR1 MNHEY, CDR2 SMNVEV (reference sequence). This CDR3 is CASRPAGGEQPQHF. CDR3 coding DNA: TGTGCCAGCAGACCTGCAGGGGGAGAACAGCCCCAGCATTTT.

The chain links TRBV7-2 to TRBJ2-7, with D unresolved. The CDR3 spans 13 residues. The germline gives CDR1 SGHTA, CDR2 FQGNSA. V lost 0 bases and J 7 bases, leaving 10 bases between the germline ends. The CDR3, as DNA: TGTGCCAGCAGCTTAGCAATATTTGGAGAGCAGTACGTC. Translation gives CASSLAIFGEQYV.

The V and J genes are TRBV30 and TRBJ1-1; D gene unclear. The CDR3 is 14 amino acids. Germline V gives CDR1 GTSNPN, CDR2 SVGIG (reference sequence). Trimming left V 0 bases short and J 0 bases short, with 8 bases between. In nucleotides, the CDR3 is TGTGCCTGGAGTGTAACGATCTTGAACACTGAAGCTTTCTTT. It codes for CAWSVTILNTEAFF.

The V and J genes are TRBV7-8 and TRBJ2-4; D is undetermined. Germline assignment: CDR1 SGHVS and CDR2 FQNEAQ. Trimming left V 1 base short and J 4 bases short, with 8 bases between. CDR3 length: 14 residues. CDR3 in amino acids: CASSLVHGKNIQYF. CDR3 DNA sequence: TGTGCCAGCAGCTTAGTCCACGGAAAAAACATTCAGTACTTC.

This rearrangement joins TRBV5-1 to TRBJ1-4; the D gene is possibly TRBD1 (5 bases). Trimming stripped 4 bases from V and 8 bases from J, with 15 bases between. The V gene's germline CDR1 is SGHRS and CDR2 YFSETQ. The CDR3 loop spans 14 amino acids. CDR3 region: CASSPQGFGEKLFF. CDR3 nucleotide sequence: TGCGCCAGCAGCCCGCAGGGTTTCGGGGAAAAACTGTTTTTT. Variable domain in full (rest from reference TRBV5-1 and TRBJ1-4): KAGVTQTPRYLIKTRGQQVTLSCSPISGHRSVSWYQQTPGQGLQFLFEYFSETQRNKGNFPGRFSGRQFSNSRSEMNVSTLELGDSALYLCASSPQGFGEKLFFGSGTQLSVL.

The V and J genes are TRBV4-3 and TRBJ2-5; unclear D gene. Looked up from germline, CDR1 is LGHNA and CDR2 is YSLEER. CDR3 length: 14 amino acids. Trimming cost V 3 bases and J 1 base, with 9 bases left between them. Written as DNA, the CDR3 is TGCGCCAGCAGCCACCAAAAAAGCCAAGAGACCCAGTACTTC. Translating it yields CASSHQKSQETQYF.